This T cell receptor (beta chain) stems from a study of shared T cell receptors in the human thymus. Produced via immunoSEQ multiplex PCR; TCRdb's table is partial and in-frame only. The sample yields hundreds of thousands of clones, around 87% seen once. Trimming cost V 6 bases and J 2 bases; bases outside gene matches: 6. The CDR3 is 15 residues long. Germline CDR1 reads MGHRA; CDR2 reads YSYEKL. Another study also made use of these data, one on human thymus T cells. As that study records: Infants, healthy and Finnish, who were having corrective surgery for congenital heart defects served as donors. Related research found strongly overlapping thymic repertoires in unrelated individuals.

The rearrangement joins TRBV4-1 to TRBJ2-7; 11 bases align to TRBD2. Source material: thymocytes. The sequence derives from a boy less than two years old with a congenital heart defect. The CDR3 DNA reads TGCGCCAGCAGTAAGGGGACTAGCGGAGCCTACGAGCAGTACTTC. Translation: CASSKGTSGAYEQYF.